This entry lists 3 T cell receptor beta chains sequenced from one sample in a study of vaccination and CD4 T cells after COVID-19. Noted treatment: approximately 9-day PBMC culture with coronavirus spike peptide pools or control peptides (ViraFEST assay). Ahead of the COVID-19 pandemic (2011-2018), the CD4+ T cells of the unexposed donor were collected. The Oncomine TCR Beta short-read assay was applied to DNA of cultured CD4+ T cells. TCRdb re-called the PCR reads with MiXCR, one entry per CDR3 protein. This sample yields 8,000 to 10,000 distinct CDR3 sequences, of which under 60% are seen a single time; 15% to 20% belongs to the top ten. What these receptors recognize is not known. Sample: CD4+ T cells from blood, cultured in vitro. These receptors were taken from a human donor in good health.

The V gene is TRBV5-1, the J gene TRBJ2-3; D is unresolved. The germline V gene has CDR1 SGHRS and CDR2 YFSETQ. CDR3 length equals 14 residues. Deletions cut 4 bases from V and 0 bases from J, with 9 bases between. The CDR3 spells CASSLGFSTDTQYF. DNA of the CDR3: TGCGCCAGCAGCCTGGGGTTTAGCACAGATACGCAGTATTTT.

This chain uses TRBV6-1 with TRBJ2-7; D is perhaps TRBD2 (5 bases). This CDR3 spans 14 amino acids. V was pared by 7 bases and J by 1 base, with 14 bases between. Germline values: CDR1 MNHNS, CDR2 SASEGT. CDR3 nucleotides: TGTGCCAGCAAAAATGATCGACTATCCTACGAGCAGTACTTC. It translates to CASKNDRLSYEQYF.

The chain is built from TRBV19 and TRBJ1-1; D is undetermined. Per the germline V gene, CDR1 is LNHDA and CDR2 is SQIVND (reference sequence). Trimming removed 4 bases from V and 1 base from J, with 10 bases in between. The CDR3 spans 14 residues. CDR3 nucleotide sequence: TGTGCCAGTAGTAAACCGGGCAGGAACACTGAAGCTTTCTTT. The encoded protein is CASSKPGRNTEAFF.